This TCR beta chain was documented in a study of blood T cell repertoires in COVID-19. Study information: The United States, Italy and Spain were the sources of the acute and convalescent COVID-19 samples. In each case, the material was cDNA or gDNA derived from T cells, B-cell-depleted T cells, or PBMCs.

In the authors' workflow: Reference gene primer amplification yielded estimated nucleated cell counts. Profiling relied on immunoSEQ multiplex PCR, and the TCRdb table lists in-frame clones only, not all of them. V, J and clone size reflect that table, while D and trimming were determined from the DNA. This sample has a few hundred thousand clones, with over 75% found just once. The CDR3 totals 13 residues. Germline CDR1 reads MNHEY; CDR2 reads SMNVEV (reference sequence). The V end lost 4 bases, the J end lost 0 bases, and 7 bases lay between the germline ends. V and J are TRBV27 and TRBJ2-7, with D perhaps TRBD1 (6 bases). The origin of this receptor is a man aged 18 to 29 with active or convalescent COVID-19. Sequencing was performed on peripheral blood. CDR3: CASSSGDSYEQYF. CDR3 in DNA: TGTGCCAGCAGTTCAGGGGACTCCTACGAGCAGTACTTC.